The 27 T cell receptor beta chains below come from one sample, sequenced in a study of long-term antiretroviral therapy in people with HIV. The authors ran the immunoSEQ assay, v3.0, at survey level. Profiling relied on immunoSEQ multiplex PCR, and the TCRdb table lists in-frame clones only, not all of them. The table has more than 10,000 clones, roughly 90% seen once. Sequenced here: unsorted PBMCs, sampled 2.1 years after starting antiretroviral therapy. The origin of the receptors is a woman aged 35 to 49 with HIV.

The V call is TRBV13, the J call TRBJ1-3, with D possibly being TRBD1 (5 bases). From germline, CDR1 is PRHDT and CDR2 FYEKMQ (reference sequence). Trimming removed 4 bases from V and 0 bases from J, with 10 bases in between. The CDR3 covers 15 residues. The CDR3 protein is CASSWGLGSGNTIYF. DNA of the CDR3: TGTGCCAGCAGCTGGGGACTGGGCTCTGGAAACACCATATATTTT.

The rearrangement links TRBV6-6 to TRBJ1-2, with a possible D match to TRBD1 (5 bases). CDR1 and CDR2 (germline): MNHNY, SVGAGI (reference sequence). Trimming removed 5 bases from V and 8 bases from J, with 9 bases in between. This CDR3 has 11 residues. The CDR3 is CASSAGNGYTF. The CDR3 nucleotides read TGTGCCAGCAGTGCAGGGAACGGCTACACCTTC.

The chain recombines TRBV18 with TRBJ2-7; TRBD1 matches at 7 bases. The germline V gene encodes CDR1 KGHSH and CDR2 LQKENI. The CDR3 consists of 17 residues. J was trimmed by 4 bases and V by 6 bases; bases with no gene match: 18. Here the CDR3 DNA reads TGTGCCAGCTCCCAAGTCGGGACAGCTTCCCTAGGGTACGAGCAGTACTTC. The encoded protein is CASSQVGTASLGYEQYF. The full variable domain, rest sourced from reference TRBV18 and TRBJ2-7, is NAGVMQNPRHLVRRRGQEARLRCSPMKGHSHVYWYRQLPEEGLKFMVYLQKENIIDESGMPKERFSAEFPKEGPSILRIQQVVRGDSAAYFCASSQVGTASLGYEQYFGPGTRLTVT.

The rearrangement joins TRBV7-2 to TRBJ1-5; D is unresolved. Germline V gene data show CDR1 as SGHTA and CDR2 as FQGNSA. V lost 1 base and J 5 bases, leaving 9 bases between the germline ends. CDR3 size: 14 residues. The CDR3 region is CASSLGGGDQPQHF. The CDR3 DNA reads TGTGCCAGCAGCTTAGGCGGAGGTGATCAGCCCCAGCATTTT.

The CDR3 nucleotides are TGTGCCAGCAGTGGGGTGGACAGGGGAACCTACGAGCAGTACTTC. Translated: CASSGVDRGTYEQYF. The genes are TRBV25-1 and TRBJ2-7, with 9 bases identical to TRBD1. The V and J ends lost 4 bases and 2 bases, in that order; junction bases with no gene match: 6. CDR3 length: 15 amino acids. Germline assignment: CDR1 MGHDK and CDR2 SYGVNS.

The V call is TRBV7-2, the J call TRBJ2-7; 10 nucleotides match TRBD1. This CDR3 is built from 14 residues. Germline lookup yields CDR1 SGHTA and CDR2 FQGNSA. J gave up 3 bases and V 5 bases, and 4 bases lay outside the gene matches. CDR3: CASSTGQGGYEQYF. CDR3 bases: TGTGCCAGCAGCACCGGACAGGGGGGCTACGAGCAGTACTTC.

The rearrangement uses TRBV27 and TRBJ2-7; 10 bases are shared with TRBD1. The germline V gene encodes CDR1 MNHEY and CDR2 SMNVEV (reference sequence). This CDR3 comprises 14 residues. V shed 5 bases and J 4 bases; nucleotides not matched to a gene: 5. The CDR3 nucleotides are TGTGCCAGCAGTGACCGGGACAGGGGTTACGAGCAGTACTTC. This sequence encodes CASSDRDRGYEQYF.

J is TRBJ2-7 and V is TRBV2, with 12 bases aligning to TRBD2. This CDR3 is built from 17 residues. The V and J ends lost 6 bases and 0 bases, in that order; junction bases with no gene match: 9. Germline V gene lookup returns CDR1 SNHLY and CDR2 FYNNEI. CDR3 DNA: TGTGCCAGCAGGCCGACTAGCGGGGGCCTAAACTCCTACGAGCAGTACTTC. As protein: CASRPTSGGLNSYEQYF. The entire variable domain, with the rest obtained from reference TRBV2 and TRBJ2-7, is as follows: EPEVTQTPSHQVTQMGQEVILRCVPISNHLYFYWYRQILGQKVEFLVSFYNNEISEKSEIFDDQFSVERPDGSNFTLKIRSTKLEDSAMYFCASRPTSGGLNSYEQYFGPGTRLTVT.

The V call is TRBV10-3, the J call TRBJ1-2; D is possibly TRBD1 (5 bases). Germline values: CDR1 ENHRY, CDR2 SYGVKD. The germline V and J ends were trimmed by 6 bases and 1 base, with 18 bases remaining between them. This CDR3 contains 16 residues. The CDR3 DNA reads TGTGCCATCAGCTACTATGGACGGGACGATAACTATGGCTACACCTTC. This encodes CAISYYGRDDNYGYTF.

V usage is TRBV4-3 and J usage is TRBJ2-2, with 10 bases aligning to TRBD2. Losses at the gene ends were 1 base for V and 1 base for J; bases not matched to a gene: 6. This CDR3 comprises 18 residues. CDR1 is LGHNA and CDR2 is YSLEER in the germline V gene. This CDR3 reads CASSQVHSGGVNTGELFF. The CDR3 nucleotides are TGCGCCAGCAGCCAAGTTCACAGCGGGGGGGTGAACACCGGGGAGCTGTTTTTT.

V and J are TRBV13 and TRBJ1-3; D remains ambiguous. This CDR3 contains 16 residues. Per germline, CDR1 PRHDT and CDR2 FYEKMQ (reference sequence). Trimming took off 0 bases at V and 0 bases at J, with 9 bases between the two ends. The chain's CDR3 is CASSLGRVTSGNTIYF. In nucleotides, the CDR3 is TGTGCCAGCAGCTTAGGCCGAGTGACCTCTGGAAACACCATATATTTT. The full variable domain, completed using reference TRBV13 and TRBJ1-3, is AAGVIQSPRHLIKEKRETATLKCYPIPRHDTVYWYQQGPGQDPQFLISFYEKMQSDKGSIPDRFSAQQFSDYHSELNMSSLELGDSALYFCASSLGRVTSGNTIYFGEGSWLTVV.

This chain links TRBV7-6 with TRBJ1-2, with TRBD1 as a possible D gene (5 bases). The CDR3 covers 13 residues. Trimming left V 5 bases short and J 5 bases short, with 12 bases between. Germline lookup yields CDR1 SGHVS and CDR2 FNYEAQ. CDR3 amino acids: CASSPGRKYGYTF. Written as DNA, the CDR3 is TGTGCCAGCAGCCCGGGGCGTAAATATGGCTACACCTTC.

The J gene is TRBJ2-7, the V gene TRBV6-1, with 8 positions matching TRBD2. Germline V CDR1 and CDR2: MNHNS, SASEGT. The CDR3 length is 15 residues. Losses at the gene ends were 8 bases for V and 3 bases for J; bases not matched to a gene: 12. CDR3 residues: CASSPRGGDSYEQYF. In DNA form, the CDR3 reads TGTGCCAGCTCTCCCCGGGGGGGGGATAGCTACGAGCAGTACTTC.

The chain employs TRBV7-9 and TRBJ1-5; no reliable D call. V was clipped by 0 bases and J by 4 bases, with 10 bases between them. CDR1 SEHNR and CDR2 FQNEAQ come from the germline V gene (reference sequence). CDR3 length: 15 amino acids. The CDR3 DNA follows: TGTGCCAGCAGCTTAGCGGGCGGAACAAATCAGCCCCAGCATTTT. It encodes CASSLAGGTNQPQHF. The full variable domain, in which reference TRBV7-9 and TRBJ1-5 provide the parts outside the CDR3, is DTGVSQNPRHKITKRGQNVTFRCDPISEHNRLYWYRQTLGQGPEFLTYFQNEAQLEKSRLLSDRFSAERPKGSFSTLEIQRTEQGDSAMYLCASSLAGGTNQPQHFGDGTRLSIL.

The V and J genes are TRBV5-5 and TRBJ1-1; 7 bases are a match to TRBD1. CDR1 SGHKS and CDR2 YYEKEE come from the germline V gene (reference sequence). CDR3 length: 16 residues. Unmatched junction bases numbered 11, after V lost 3 bases and J lost 3 bases. The CDR3 DNA is TGTGCCAGCAGCTCTGTCCCGGGACAGCCTCACACTGAAGCTTTCTTT. Its protein product is CASSSVPGQPHTEAFF.

This chain joins TRBV9 and TRBJ2-7; 7 nucleotides agree with TRBD1. V was pared by 3 bases and J by 4 bases, with 7 bases of the junction left unmatched. Germline V CDR1 and CDR2: SGDLS, YYNGEE. The CDR3 extends over 14 amino acids. The CDR3 protein is CASSDDREPYEQYF. CDR3 bases: TGTGCCAGCAGCGACGACAGGGAGCCTTACGAGCAGTACTTC.

The CDR3 sequence: CASSSGLHPTGELFF. CDR3 bases: TGCGCCAGCAGCTCGGGACTACACCCCACCGGGGAGCTGTTTTTT. The J gene is TRBJ2-2, the V gene TRBV5-1, with TRBD2 identical over 7 bases. The CDR3 extends over 15 amino acids. Trimming removed 3 bases from V and 4 bases from J; junction bases left unmatched: 6. The germline CDR1 and CDR2 sequences are SGHRS and YFSETQ.

The chain employs TRBV6-5 and TRBJ2-2, with D perhaps matching TRBD2 (7 bases). In germline, CDR1 is MNHEY, CDR2 SVGAGI. With 6 bases removed from V and 6 bases from J, the gap between germline ends came to 17 bases. The CDR3 is made up of 15 amino acids. CDR3 DNA: TGTGCCAGCAGGGGGGGGGCGGTTCAGCCCGGGGAGCTGTTTTTT. Encoded protein: CASRGGAVQPGELFF.

The chain is built from TRBV11-2 and TRBJ1-1, with TRBD1 matching over 9 bases. The ends lost 4 bases at V and 0 bases at J; junction bases unmatched: 12. The V gene's germline CDR1 is SGHAT and CDR2 FQNNGV. This CDR3 spans 18 amino acids. The CDR3 coding sequence is TGTGCCAGCAGCTCCCTACCGGGACAGGGCGACATGAACACTGAAGCTTTCTTT. Translated, it gives CASSSLPGQGDMNTEAFF.

In this sample, this clone is hyperexpanded. V is TRBV6-5 and J is TRBJ1-4; no clear D. Per the germline V gene, CDR1 is MNHEY and CDR2 is SVGAGI. V lost 5 bases to trimming and J lost 8 bases, with 12 bases between them. The CDR3 extends over 13 amino acids. Here the CDR3 DNA reads TGTGCCAGCAGTACTGGTAATCGAGAAAAACTGTTTTTT. This encodes CASSTGNREKLFF.

This clone was found once. CDR3 nucleotide sequence: TGTGCCAGCAGTCCTACAGGGACGCAGCAGTACTTC. Translation gives CASSPTGTQQYF. The chain employs TRBV27 and TRBJ2-7; tentative D call: TRBD1 (6 bases). V was shortened by 5 bases and J by 8 bases, with 13 bases between the two germline ends. This CDR3 comprises 12 residues. CDR1 is MNHEY and CDR2 is SMNVEV in the germline V gene (reference sequence).

This clone is large by share. The chain combines TRBV4-3 with TRBJ1-5; D ambiguous. CDR3 length equals 15 residues. The ends were cut back, 0 bases at V and 0 bases at J, with 6 bases in the middle. Germline CDR1 and CDR2: LGHNA and YSLEER. The DNA for the CDR3 is TGCGCCAGCAGCCAAGATTTCGGTAGCAATCAGCCCCAGCATTTT. Protein product: CASSQDFGSNQPQHF.

Here the CDR3 reads CASSLEGGDTEAFF. DNA for the CDR3: TGCGCCAGCAGCTTGGAGGGTGGGGACACTGAAGCTTTCTTT. The chain is built from TRBV5-1 and TRBJ1-1; D is ambiguous. Trimming left V 0 bases short and J 3 bases short, with 9 bases between. Germline CDR1 SGHRS, CDR2 YFSETQ. This CDR3 region has 14 residues.

This chain links TRBV10-3 with TRBJ2-2; maybe TRBD1 (6 bases). Trimming cost V 9 bases and J 3 bases, with 14 bases left between them. CDR3 length equals 14 residues. Germline loops: CDR1 ENHRY, CDR2 SYGVKD. CDR3 region: CAMKTSGDTGELFF. Written as DNA, the CDR3 is TGTGCCATGAAGACTTCAGGGGACACCGGGGAGCTGTTTTTT.

This chain joins TRBV5-1 and TRBJ2-7, with TRBD1 identical over 9 bases. This CDR3 comprises 12 residues. V trimming: 7 bases; J trimming: 3 bases; junction bases outside the gene matches: 2. The germline gives CDR1 SGHRS, CDR2 YFSETQ. The CDR3 DNA is TGCGCCAGCTCGGGACAGGGCTACGAGCAGTACTTC. As protein: CASSGQGYEQYF.

The CDR3 sequence is CASSPGPHNEQFF. The CDR3 DNA reads TGTGCCAGCAGCCCGGGACCCCATAATGAGCAGTTCTTC. The chain recombines TRBV9 with TRBJ2-1; D may be TRBD1 or TRBD2 (5 bases each). V lost 4 bases and J 7 bases, leaving 12 bases between the germline ends. CDR3 length equals 13 residues. The germline gives CDR1 SGDLS, CDR2 YYNGEE.

By share, this clone counts as medium-sized. CDR3 amino acids: CASSFLQGASTGELFF. Here the CDR3 DNA reads TGTGCCAGCAGCTTCCTACAGGGGGCAAGCACCGGGGAGCTGTTTTTT. The V and J genes are TRBV7-9 and TRBJ2-2, with 9 bases identical to TRBD1. Germline V gene lookup returns CDR1 SEHNR and CDR2 FQNEAQ (reference sequence). J lost 4 bases, V lost 3 bases, and 6 bases had no gene match. The CDR3 is 16 amino acids. The full variable domain, completed using reference TRBV7-9 and TRBJ2-2, is DTGVSQNPRHKITKRGQNVTFRCDPISEHNRLYWYRQTLGQGPEFLTYFQNEAQLEKSRLLSDRFSAERPKGSFSTLEIQRTEQGDSAMYLCASSFLQGASTGELFFGEGSRLTVL.